The 19 T cell receptor beta chains presented below share a single source sample, sequenced in a study of cytomegalovirus exposure and HLA in healthy donors. The PCR ran on 60 Vbeta and 13 Jbeta primers. Assay used: immunoSEQ multiplex PCR; TCRdb lists only in-frame clones, some missing. Of fewer than 150,000 clones in the sample, about 86% are singletons; the top ten hold about 3.8%. The sequenced sample was PBMCs. The receptors originated from a man in his forties in good health and CMV-seropositive.

The chain couples TRBV5-1 to TRBJ2-3; 8 bases line up with TRBD1. The germline gives CDR1 SGHRS, CDR2 YFSETQ. Trimming took 4 bases from V and 6 from J; bases not matched to a gene: 10. The CDR3 runs to 15 residues. The CDR3 protein is CASSTGDRFMDTQYF. The CDR3 coding sequence is TGCGCCAGCAGCACAGGGGACAGGTTCATGGATACGCAGTATTTT.

The gene calls are TRBV11-3 and TRBJ1-1, with 7 nucleotides matching TRBD1. The trim removed 0 bases at V and 6 bases at J, leaving 1 base unmatched. This CDR3 contains 13 residues. From germline, CDR1 is SGHNT and CDR2 YENEEA. CDR3 protein: CASSLETGSEAFF. CDR3 DNA sequence: TGTGCCAGCAGCTTAGAGACAGGGTCTGAAGCTTTCTTT. Combining the CDR3 with reference TRBV11-3 and TRBJ1-1 gives the whole variable domain EAGVVQSPRYKIIEKKQPVAFWCNPISGHNTLYWYLQNLGQGPELLIRYENEEAVDDSQLPKDRFSAERLKGVDSTLKIQPAELGDSAVYLCASSLETGSEAFFGQGTRLTVV.

The genes are TRBV5-6 and TRBJ1-2; 7 bases align to TRBD1. Germline V lookup: CDR1 SGHDT, CDR2 YYEEEE. Trimming at V came to 0 bases and at J to 11 bases, leaving 16 bases not matched to a gene. This CDR3 comprises 16 residues. The CDR3 DNA sequence: TGTGCCAGCAGCTTGGGCCAGGGGAGGCAGGGGGACCGTTACACCTTC. It encodes CASSLGQGRQGDRYTF.

The V gene is TRBV7-6, the J gene TRBJ2-1, with TRBD2 identical over 9 bases. Germline CDR1 and CDR2: SGHVS and FNYEAQ. Losses at the gene ends were 0 bases for V and 5 bases for J; bases not matched to a gene: 5. The CDR3 covers 16 residues. This CDR3 reads CASSLAAGGSNNEQFF. The CDR3 DNA reads as TGTGCCAGCAGCTTAGCGGCGGGGGGGAGTAACAATGAGCAGTTCTTC.

This chain links TRBV19 with TRBJ2-5; D is undetermined. The V gene lost 1 base and the J gene lost 3 bases, with 6 bases spanning the gap. This CDR3 is built from 13 residues. Germline CDR1 LNHDA, CDR2 SQIVND (reference sequence). The CDR3 region has the DNA TGTGCCAGTAGTATAGCCAGAAAAGAGACCCAGTACTTC. Residues: CASSIARKETQYF.

The rearrangement links TRBV30 to TRBJ1-6, with D possibly being TRBD1 (5 bases). The germline gives CDR1 GTSNPN, CDR2 SVGIG (reference sequence). The V gene lost 2 bases and the J gene lost 0 bases, with 14 bases spanning the gap. The CDR3 length is 17 residues. In nucleotides, the CDR3 is TGTGCCTGGAGTCTCCCCGGGGGGGTCTCCTATAATTCACCCCTCCACTTT. This gives the protein CAWSLPGGVSYNSPLHF.

This sequence joins TRBV5-1 and TRBJ2-7; TRBD1 aligns across 7 bases. The V segment lost 3 bases and the J segment 0 bases; nucleotides outside the gene matches: 9. Germline CDR1 is SGHRS and CDR2 is YFSETQ. This CDR3 region has 16 residues. The CDR3, as DNA: TGCGCCAGCAGCTGGACACTGACAGGGCTCTCCTACGAGCAGTACTTC. Translating it yields CASSWTLTGLSYEQYF.

The chain employs TRBV6-1 and TRBJ2-7; D is perhaps TRBD2 (6 bases). Between the trimmed V and J ends, which lost 5 bases and 3 bases, there was a span of 17 bases. Germline V lookup: CDR1 MNHNS, CDR2 SASEGT. The CDR3 length is 15 residues. The chain's CDR3 is CASSSGGWGIYEQYF. Here the CDR3 DNA reads TGTGCCAGCAGTTCCGGAGGGTGGGGGATCTACGAGCAGTACTTC.

As regards this clone: With a much larger clone just one base away, this may be a read error. V and J are TRBV6-1 and TRBJ2-5, with 11 bases identical to TRBD1. The J call may not be correct, given that the DNA end is closer to TRBJ2-7. The CDR3 covers 13 residues. Germline lookup yields CDR1 MNHNS and CDR2 SASEGT. The chain's CDR3 is CASGGDRGNEQYF. CDR3 nucleotides: TGTGCCAGCGGGGGGGACAGGGGGAACGAGCAGTACTTC.

On this clone: Other DNA variants within this sample encode the same CDR3. The rearrangement joins TRBV11-2 to TRBJ1-1; possible D gene TRBD1, 5 bases. The germline CDR1 and CDR2 sequences are SGHAT and FQNNGV. The CDR3 spans 13 residues. V dropped 2 bases and J dropped 4 bases, with 8 bases sitting between them. The CDR3: CASSLRGGTEAFF. The CDR3 DNA follows: TGTGCCAGCAGCTTACGGGGGGGCACTGAAGCTTTCTTT.

This chain links TRBV6-1 with TRBJ1-2; 7 bases are shared with TRBD1. The germline V gene has CDR1 MNHNS and CDR2 SASEGT. The CDR3 spans 13 residues. V was clipped by 6 bases and J by 2 bases; unmatched bases: 3. The CDR3 sequence is CASRKTGNYGYTF. CDR3 nucleotide sequence: TGTGCCAGCAGGAAGACAGGGAACTATGGCTACACCTTC.

In this sample, this clone turned up once. V usage is TRBV27 and J usage is TRBJ1-1; TRBD1 aligns across 9 bases. J was trimmed by 6 bases and V by 6 bases; bases with no gene match: 5. The CDR3 loop spans 13 amino acids. The V gene's germline CDR1 is MNHEY and CDR2 SMNVEV (reference sequence). This CDR3 reads CASRRDRVSEAFF. The CDR3 nucleotides are TGTGCCAGCAGGAGGGACAGGGTGTCTGAAGCTTTCTTT.

By share, this clone ranks as medium-sized. The rearrangement links TRBV12-5 to TRBJ1-5, with TRBD1 as a possible D gene (5 bases). Germline V gives CDR1 LGHNT, CDR2 FRNRAP. Between the trimmed V and J ends, which lost 7 bases and 3 bases, there was a span of 10 bases. CDR3 length: 13 residues. CDR3 in DNA: TGTGCTAGTGTGGGACTGCTCAATCAGCCCCAGCATTTT. Its protein product is CASVGLLNQPQHF.

The CDR3 sequence is CASTRRGHEQYF. The DNA of the CDR3 is TGTGCCAGTACCCGCAGGGGCCACGAGCAGTACTTC. The rearrangement links TRBV28 to TRBJ2-7, with D possibly TRBD1 on 6 matching bases. Deletions cut 9 bases from V and 5 bases from J, with 14 bases between. Germline values: CDR1 MDHEN, CDR2 SYDVKM. The CDR3 spans 12 residues. The complete variable domain, with remaining parts taken from reference TRBV28 and TRBJ2-7, reads DVKVTQSSRYLVKRTGEKVFLECVQDMDHENMFWYRQDPGLGLRLIYFSYDVKMKEKGDIPEGYSVSREKKERFSLILESASTNQTSMYLCASTRRGHEQYFGPGTRLTVT.

A note on this clone: Different DNA sequences within this sample yield the same CDR3. The chain combines TRBV4-3 with TRBJ1-2, with 7 positions matching TRBD1. The CDR3 runs 15 residues. Trimming took 2 bases from V and 5 from J; bases not matched to a gene: 8. CDR1 is LGHNA, CDR2 YSLEER, per germline. The CDR3, as DNA: TGCGCCAGCAGCCAAAACCCATCGACAGGGTATGGCTACACCTTC. As protein: CASSQNPSTGYGYTF.

Of note for this clone: Distinct nucleotide sequences in the sample also encode this CDR3. V and J are TRBV18 and TRBJ1-2, with a weak D call TRBD1 (6 bases). CDR3 size: 15 residues. Per the germline V gene, CDR1 is KGHSH and CDR2 is LQKENI. Trimming shortened V by 0 bases and J by 8 bases, and 16 bases separated the two germline ends. CDR3 residues: CASSPPEAGRGGYTF. In nucleotides, the CDR3 is TGTGCCAGCTCACCACCGGAGGCAGGAAGGGGGGGCTACACCTTC.

The J gene is TRBJ2-3, the V gene TRBV7-3; 7 bases agree with TRBD2. CDR3 length: 15 residues. Per germline, CDR1 SGHTA and CDR2 FQGTGA. Unmatched junction bases numbered 3, after V lost 1 base and J lost 2 bases. The CDR3 loop is CASSLNSGYTDTQYF. The CDR3 coding sequence is TGTGCCAGCAGCTTAAATAGCGGGTACACAGATACGCAGTATTTT.

This chain uses TRBV5-6 with TRBJ1-1, with 8 positions matching TRBD1. Losses at the gene ends were 2 bases for V and 4 bases for J; bases not matched to a gene: 10. The V gene's germline CDR1 is SGHDT and CDR2 YYEEEE. There are 16 residues in the CDR3. The CDR3: CASSFGWGGTGTEAFF. DNA for the CDR3: TGTGCCAGCAGCTTTGGTTGGGGCGGGACAGGCACTGAAGCTTTCTTT.

This sequence joins TRBV2 and TRBJ2-5, with D hard to call. Trimming removed 5 bases from V and 5 bases from J, with 15 bases in between. The CDR3 is 14 amino acids. Germline-derived CDR1 and CDR2 are SNHLY and FYNNEI. The CDR3 loop is CASSSGGPPETQYF. The CDR3 DNA sequence: TGTGCCAGCAGTTCAGGTGGCCCTCCGGAGACCCAGTACTTC.